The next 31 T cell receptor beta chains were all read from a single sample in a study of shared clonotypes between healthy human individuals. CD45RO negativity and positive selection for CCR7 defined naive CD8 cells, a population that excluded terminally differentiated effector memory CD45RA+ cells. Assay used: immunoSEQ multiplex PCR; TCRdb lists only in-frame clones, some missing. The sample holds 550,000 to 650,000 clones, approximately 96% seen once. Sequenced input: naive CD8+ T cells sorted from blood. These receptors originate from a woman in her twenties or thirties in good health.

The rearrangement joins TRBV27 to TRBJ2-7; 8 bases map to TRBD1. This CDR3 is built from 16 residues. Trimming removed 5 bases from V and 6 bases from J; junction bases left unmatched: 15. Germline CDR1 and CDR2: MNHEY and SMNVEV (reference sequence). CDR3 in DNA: TGTGCCAGCAGTCCCCCCCCTGACAGGGGCAGAATCGAGCAGTACTTC. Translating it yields CASSPPPDRGRIEQYF.

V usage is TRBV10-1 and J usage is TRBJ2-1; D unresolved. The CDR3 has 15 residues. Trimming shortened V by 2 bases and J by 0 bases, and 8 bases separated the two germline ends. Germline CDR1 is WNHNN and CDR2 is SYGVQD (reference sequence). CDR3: CASSELRSSYNEQFF. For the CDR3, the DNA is TGCGCCAGCAGTGAGCTACGAAGCTCCTACAATGAGCAGTTCTTC.

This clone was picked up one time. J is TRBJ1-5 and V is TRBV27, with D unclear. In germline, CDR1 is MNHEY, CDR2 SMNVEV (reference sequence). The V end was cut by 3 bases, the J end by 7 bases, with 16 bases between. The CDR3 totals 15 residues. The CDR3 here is CASSLRMDGSQPQHF. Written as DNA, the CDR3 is TGTGCCAGCAGTTTGCGAATGGACGGCTCCCAGCCCCAGCATTTT.

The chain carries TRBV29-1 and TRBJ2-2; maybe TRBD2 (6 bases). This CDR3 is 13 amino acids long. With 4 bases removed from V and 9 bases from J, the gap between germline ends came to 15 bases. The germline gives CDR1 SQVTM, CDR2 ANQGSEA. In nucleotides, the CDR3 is TGCAGCGTTGTTACTAGCCTCTCGTGGGAGCTGTTTTTT. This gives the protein CSVVTSLSWELFF.

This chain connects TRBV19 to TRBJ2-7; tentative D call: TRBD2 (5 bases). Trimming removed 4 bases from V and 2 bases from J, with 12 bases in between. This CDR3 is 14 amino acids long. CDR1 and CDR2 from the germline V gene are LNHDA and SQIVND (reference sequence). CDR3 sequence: CASSTPGSTYEQYF. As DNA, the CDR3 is TGTGCCAGTAGTACGCCGGGATCCACCTACGAGCAGTACTTC.

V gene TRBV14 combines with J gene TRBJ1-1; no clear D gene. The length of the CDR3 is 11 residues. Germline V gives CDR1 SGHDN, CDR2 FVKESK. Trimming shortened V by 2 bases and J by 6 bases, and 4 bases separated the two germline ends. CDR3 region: CASSQSPEAFF. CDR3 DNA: TGTGCCAGCAGCCAATCTCCTGAAGCTTTCTTT. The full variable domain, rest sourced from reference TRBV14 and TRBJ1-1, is EAGVTQFPSHSVIEKGQTVTLRCDPISGHDNLYWYRRVMGKEIKFLLHFVKESKQDESGMPNNRFLAERTGGTYSTLKVQPAELEDSGVYFCASSQSPEAFFGQGTRLTVV.

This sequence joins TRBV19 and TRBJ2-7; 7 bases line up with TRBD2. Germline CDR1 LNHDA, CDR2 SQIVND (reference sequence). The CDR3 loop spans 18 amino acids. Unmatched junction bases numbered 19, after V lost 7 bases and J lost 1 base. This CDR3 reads CASTYIGGTTSPSYEQYF. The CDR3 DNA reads TGTGCCAGTACCTACATAGGTGGAACGACTAGCCCTTCCTACGAGCAGTACTTC.

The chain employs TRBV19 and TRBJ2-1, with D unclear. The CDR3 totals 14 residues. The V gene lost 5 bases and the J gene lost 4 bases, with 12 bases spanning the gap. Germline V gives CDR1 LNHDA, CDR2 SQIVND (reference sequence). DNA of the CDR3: TGTGCCAGTAGTGTCGCTCCTACATACAATGAGCAGTTCTTC. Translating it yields CASSVAPTYNEQFF.

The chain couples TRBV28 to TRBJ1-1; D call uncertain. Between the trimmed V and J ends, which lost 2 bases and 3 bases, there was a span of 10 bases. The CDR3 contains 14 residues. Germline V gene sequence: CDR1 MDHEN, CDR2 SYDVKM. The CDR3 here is CASSLEVRDTEAFF. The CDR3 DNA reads TGTGCCAGCAGTTTAGAAGTTAGGGACACTGAAGCTTTCTTT.

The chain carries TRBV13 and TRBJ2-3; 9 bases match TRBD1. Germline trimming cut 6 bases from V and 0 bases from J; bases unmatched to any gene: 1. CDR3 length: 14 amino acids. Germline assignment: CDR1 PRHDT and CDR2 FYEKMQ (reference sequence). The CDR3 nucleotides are TGTGCCAGCAGAGGACAGGGGAGCACAGATACGCAGTATTTT. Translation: CASRGQGSTDTQYF.

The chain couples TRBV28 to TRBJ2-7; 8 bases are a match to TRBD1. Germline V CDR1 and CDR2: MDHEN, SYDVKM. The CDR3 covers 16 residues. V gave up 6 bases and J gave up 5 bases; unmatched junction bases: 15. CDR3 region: CASRPSPGQGANEQYF. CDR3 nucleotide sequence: TGTGCCAGCAGACCTTCCCCCGGGCAGGGGGCTAACGAGCAGTACTTC.

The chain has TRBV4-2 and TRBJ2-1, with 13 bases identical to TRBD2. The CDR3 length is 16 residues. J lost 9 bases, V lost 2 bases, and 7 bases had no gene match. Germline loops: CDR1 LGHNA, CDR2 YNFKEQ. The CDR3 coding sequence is TGTGCCAGCAGCCAACTTGGACTAGCGGGAGCGAGTGAGCAGTTCTTC. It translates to CASSQLGLAGASEQFF.

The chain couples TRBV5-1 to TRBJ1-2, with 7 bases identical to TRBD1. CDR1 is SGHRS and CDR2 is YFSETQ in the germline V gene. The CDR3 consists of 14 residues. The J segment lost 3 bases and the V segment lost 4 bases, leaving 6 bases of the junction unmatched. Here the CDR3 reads CASSPGGPYYGYTF. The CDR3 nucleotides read TGCGCCAGCAGCCCAGGGGGACCGTACTATGGCTACACCTTC.

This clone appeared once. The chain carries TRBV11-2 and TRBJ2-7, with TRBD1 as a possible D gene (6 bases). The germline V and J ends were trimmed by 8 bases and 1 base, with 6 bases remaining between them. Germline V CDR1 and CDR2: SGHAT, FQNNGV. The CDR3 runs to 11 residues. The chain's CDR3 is CASGQSYEQYF. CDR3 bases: TGTGCCAGCGGACAGTCCTACGAGCAGTACTTC.

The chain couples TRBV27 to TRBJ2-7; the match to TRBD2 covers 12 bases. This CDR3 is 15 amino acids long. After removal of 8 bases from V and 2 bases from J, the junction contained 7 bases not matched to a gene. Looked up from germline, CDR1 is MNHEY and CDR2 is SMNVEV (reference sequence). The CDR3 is CASGLAGPFPYEQYF. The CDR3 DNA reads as TGTGCCAGCGGACTAGCGGGGCCGTTTCCCTACGAGCAGTACTTC.

CDR3 in amino acids: CASSLLLAKDYEQYF. The CDR3 bases are TGTGCCAGCAGCTTGCTCCTAGCGAAAGACTACGAGCAGTACTTC. This chain uses TRBV7-8 with TRBJ2-7, with D possibly matching TRBD2 (6 bases). With 3 bases removed from V and 3 bases from J, the gap between germline ends came to 15 bases. The CDR3 is made up of 15 amino acids. In germline, CDR1 is SGHVS, CDR2 FQNEAQ.

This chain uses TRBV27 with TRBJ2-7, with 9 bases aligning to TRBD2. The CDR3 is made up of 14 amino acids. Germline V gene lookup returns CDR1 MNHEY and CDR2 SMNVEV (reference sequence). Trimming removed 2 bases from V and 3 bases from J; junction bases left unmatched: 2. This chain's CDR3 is CASSLELAGYEQYF. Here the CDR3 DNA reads TGTGCCAGCAGTTTAGAACTAGCGGGCTACGAGCAGTACTTC.

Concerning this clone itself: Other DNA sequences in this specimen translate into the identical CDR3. CDR3 residues: CASSSGPSYEQYF. The CDR3 bases are TGTGCCAGCAGTTCTGGACCATCCTACGAGCAGTACTTC. J is TRBJ2-7 and V is TRBV27; no definite D call. In germline, CDR1 is MNHEY, CDR2 SMNVEV (reference sequence). The ends were cut back, 4 bases at V and 1 base at J, with 8 bases in the middle. The CDR3 runs to 13 residues.

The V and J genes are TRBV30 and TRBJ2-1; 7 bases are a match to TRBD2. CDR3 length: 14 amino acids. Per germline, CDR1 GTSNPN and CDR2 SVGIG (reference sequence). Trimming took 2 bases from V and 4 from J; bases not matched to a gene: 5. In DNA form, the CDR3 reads TGTGCCTGGAGTTGGAGGGAGGGGTACAATGAGCAGTTCTTC. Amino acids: CAWSWREGYNEQFF.

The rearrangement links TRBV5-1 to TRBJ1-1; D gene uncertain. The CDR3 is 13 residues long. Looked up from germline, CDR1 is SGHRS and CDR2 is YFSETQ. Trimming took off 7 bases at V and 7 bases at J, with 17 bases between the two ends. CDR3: CASRSVGSNEAFF. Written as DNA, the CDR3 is TGCGCCAGCCGATCAGTGGGGTCCAATGAAGCTTTCTTT.

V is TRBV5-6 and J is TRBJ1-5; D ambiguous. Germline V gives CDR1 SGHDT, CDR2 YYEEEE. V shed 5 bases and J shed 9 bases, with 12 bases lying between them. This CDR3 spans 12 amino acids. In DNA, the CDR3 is TGTGCCAGCAGTTCCCTTTACGGGCCCCAGCATTTT. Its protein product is CASSSLYGPQHF.

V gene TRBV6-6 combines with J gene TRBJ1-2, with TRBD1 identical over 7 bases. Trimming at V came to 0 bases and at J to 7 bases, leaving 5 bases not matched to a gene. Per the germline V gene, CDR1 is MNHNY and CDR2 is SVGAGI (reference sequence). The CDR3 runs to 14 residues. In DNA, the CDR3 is TGTGCCAGCAGTTACTCCGAGGGGGCGTTTGGCTACACCTTC. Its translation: CASSYSEGAFGYTF.

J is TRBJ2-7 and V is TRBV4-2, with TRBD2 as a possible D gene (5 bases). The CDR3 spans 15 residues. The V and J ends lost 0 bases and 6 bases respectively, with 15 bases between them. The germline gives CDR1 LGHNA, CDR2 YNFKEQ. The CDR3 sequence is CASSQDPGSGIEQYF. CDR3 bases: TGTGCCAGCAGCCAAGACCCGGGGTCAGGCATCGAGCAGTACTTC.

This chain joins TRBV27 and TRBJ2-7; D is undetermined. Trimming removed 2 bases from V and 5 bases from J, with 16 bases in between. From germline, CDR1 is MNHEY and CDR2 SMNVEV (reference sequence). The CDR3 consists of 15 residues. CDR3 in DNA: TGTGCCAGCAGTTTACAGCCAGGTAACCCCCACGAGCAGTACTTC. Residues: CASSLQPGNPHEQYF.

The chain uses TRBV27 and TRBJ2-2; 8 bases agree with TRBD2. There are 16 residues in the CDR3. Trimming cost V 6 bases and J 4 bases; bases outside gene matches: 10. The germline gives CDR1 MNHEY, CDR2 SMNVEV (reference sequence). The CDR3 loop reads CASRYIREGGTGELFF. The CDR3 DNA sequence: TGTGCCAGCAGATACATACGGGAGGGTGGCACCGGGGAGCTGTTTTTT.

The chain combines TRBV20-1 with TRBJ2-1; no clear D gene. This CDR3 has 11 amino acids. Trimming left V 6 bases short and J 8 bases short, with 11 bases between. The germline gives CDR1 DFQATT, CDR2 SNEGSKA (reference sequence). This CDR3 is CSAIVLYEQFF. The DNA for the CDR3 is TGCAGTGCAATAGTGCTCTATGAGCAGTTCTTC.

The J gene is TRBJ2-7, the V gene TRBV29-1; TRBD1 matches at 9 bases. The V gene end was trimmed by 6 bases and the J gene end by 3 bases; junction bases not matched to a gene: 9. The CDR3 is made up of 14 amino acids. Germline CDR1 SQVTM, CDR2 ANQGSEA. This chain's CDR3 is CSVGNGQGNYEQYF. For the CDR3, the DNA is TGCAGCGTCGGGAACGGACAGGGGAACTACGAGCAGTACTTC.

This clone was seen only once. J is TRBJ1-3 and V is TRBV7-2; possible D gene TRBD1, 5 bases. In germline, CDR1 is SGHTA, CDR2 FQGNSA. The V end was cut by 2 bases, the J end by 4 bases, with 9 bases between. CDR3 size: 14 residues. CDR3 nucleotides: TGTGCCAGCAGCTTATCAGGGACCGGAAACACCATATATTTT. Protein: CASSLSGTGNTIYF.

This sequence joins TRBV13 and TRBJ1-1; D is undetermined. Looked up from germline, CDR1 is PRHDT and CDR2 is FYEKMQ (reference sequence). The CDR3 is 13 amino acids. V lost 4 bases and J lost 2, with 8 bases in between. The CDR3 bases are TGTGCCAGCAGCTACGGCGACAACACTGAAGCTTTCTTT. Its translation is CASSYGDNTEAFF.

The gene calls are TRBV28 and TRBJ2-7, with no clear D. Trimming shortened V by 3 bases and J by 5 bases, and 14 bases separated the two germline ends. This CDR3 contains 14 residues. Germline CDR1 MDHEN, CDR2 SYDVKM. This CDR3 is CASSFSEVGHEQYF. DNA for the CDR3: TGTGCCAGCAGTTTTTCTGAGGTTGGACACGAGCAGTACTTC.

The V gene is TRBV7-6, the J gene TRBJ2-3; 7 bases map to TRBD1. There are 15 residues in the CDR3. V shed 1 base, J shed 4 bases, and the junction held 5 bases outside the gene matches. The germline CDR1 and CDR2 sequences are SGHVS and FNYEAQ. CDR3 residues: CASSLETGSADTQYF. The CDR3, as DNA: TGTGCCAGCAGCTTAGAGACAGGGAGTGCAGATACGCAGTATTTT. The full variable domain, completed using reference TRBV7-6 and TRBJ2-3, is GAGVSQSPRYKVTKRGQDVALRCDPISGHVSLYWYRQALGQGPEFLTYFNYEAQQDKSGLPNDRFSAERPEGSISTLTIQRTEQRDSAMYRCASSLETGSADTQYFGPGTRLTVL.